These T cell receptor beta chains were read from a single sample in a study of blood T cells in healthy people across ages. TCRdb re-called the 5' RACE reads with MiXCR, one entry per CDR3 protein. Of hundreds of thousands of distinct CDR3 sequences in the sample, about a fifth are singletons; the top ten hold roughly 22%. Sequencing used blood. All receptors derive from an older man in good health. CDR3s include the opening cysteine and the closing phenylalanine or tryptophan. The D gene is left open where the match is weak. Only part of the rows carry a size: once, few, many, or a class if the clone is expanded.

v_gene: TRBV9; abundance: few; d_gene: .; j_gene: TRBJ2-3; CDR3aa: CASSVDPGTTSTDTQYF; CDR3nt: TGTGCCAGCAGCGTAGATCCCGGGACGACAAGCACAGATACGCAGTATTTT
v_gene: TRBV12-3/TRBV12-4; abundance: .; d_gene: TRBD1; j_gene: TRBJ2-4; CDR3aa: CASSLTGGTAKNIQYF; CDR3nt: TGTGCCAGCAGTTTGACAGGGGGGACGGCCAAAAACATTCAGTACTTC
v_gene: TRBV10-2; abundance: .; d_gene: .; j_gene: TRBJ2-7; CDR3aa: CASSETQLSVFFHEQYF; CDR3nt: TGCGCCAGCAGTGAGACCCAGTTGTCAGTCTTCTTCCACGAGCAGTACTTC
v_gene: TRBV10-3; abundance: .; d_gene: .; j_gene: TRBJ2-5; CDR3aa: CARTGSKETQYF; CDR3nt: TGTGCCAGGACTGGGTCCAAAGAGACCCAGTACTTC
v_gene: TRBV12-3/TRBV12-4; abundance: few; d_gene: .; j_gene: TRBJ2-7; CDR3aa: CASSLRTRSRYEQYF; CDR3nt: TGTGCCAGCAGTTTAAGGACCCGGAGCCGCTACGAGCAGTACTTC
v_gene: TRBV2; abundance: .; d_gene: TRBD1; j_gene: TRBJ2-4; CDR3aa: CASRANRDSIAKNIQYF; CDR3nt: TGTGCCAGCAGGGCAAACAGGGACAGTATAGCCAAAAACATTCAGTACTTC
v_gene: TRBV6-6; abundance: few; d_gene: TRBD2; j_gene: TRBJ2-5; CDR3aa: CASKPGLTSQETQYF; CDR3nt: TGTGCCAGCAAACCGGGACTAACCTCGCAAGAGACCCAGTACTTC
v_gene: TRBV6-5; abundance: few; d_gene: .; j_gene: TRBJ1-6; CDR3aa: CASSYHDSVGSPLHF; CDR3nt: TGTGCCAGCAGTTACCACGACAGTGTTGGTTCACCCCTCCACTTT
v_gene: TRBV3-1; abundance: few; d_gene: .; j_gene: TRBJ1-2; CDR3aa: CASSPTRPNYGYTF; CDR3nt: TGTGCCAGCAGCCCTACAAGACCTAACTATGGCTACACCTTC
v_gene: TRBV12-3/TRBV12-4; abundance: .; d_gene: .; j_gene: TRBJ1-4; CDR3aa: CASSLRRQVNEKLFF; CDR3nt: TGTGCCAGCAGTTTAAGGCGCCAGGTTAATGAAAAACTGTTTTTT
v_gene: TRBV12-3/TRBV12-4; abundance: many; d_gene: .; j_gene: TRBJ1-2; CDR3aa: CASSLQENYGYTF; CDR3nt: TGTGCCAGCAGTTTGCAGGAAAACTATGGCTACACCTTC
v_gene: TRBV20-1; abundance: .; d_gene: .; j_gene: TRBJ1-1; CDR3aa: CSASGHTEAFF; CDR3nt: TGCAGTGCTAGCGGGCACACTGAAGCTTTCTTT
v_gene: TRBV11-1; abundance: few; d_gene: .; j_gene: TRBJ2-3; CDR3aa: CASSLEVGTFTDTQYF; CDR3nt: TGTGCCAGCAGCTTAGAAGTGGGGACTTTCACAGATACGCAGTATTTT
v_gene: TRBV28; abundance: .; d_gene: .; j_gene: TRBJ1-3; CDR3aa: CASSSSLSGNTIYF; CDR3nt: TGTGCCAGCAGTTCAAGCCTCTCTGGAAACACCATATATTTT
v_gene: TRBV27; abundance: .; d_gene: .; j_gene: TRBJ2-3; CDR3aa: CASTVYGRTDTQYF; CDR3nt: TGTGCCAGCACGGTCTACGGGAGAACAGATACGCAGTATTTT
v_gene: TRBV18; abundance: .; d_gene: .; j_gene: TRBJ1-1; CDR3aa: CASSPPTGTEAFF; CDR3nt: TGTGCCAGCTCACCACCTACGGGAACTGAAGCTTTCTTT
v_gene: TRBV20-1; abundance: few; d_gene: TRBD1; j_gene: TRBJ2-5; CDR3aa: CSARDRGQVTETQYF; CDR3nt: TGCAGTGCTAGGGACAGGGGGCAGGTGACGGAGACCCAGTACTTC
v_gene: TRBV6-6; abundance: .; d_gene: TRBD1; j_gene: TRBJ1-1; CDR3aa: CASSTAGGRATEAFF; CDR3nt: TGTGCCAGCAGTACCGCAGGGGGCCGGGCCACTGAAGCTTTCTTT
v_gene: TRBV12-3/TRBV12-4; abundance: few; d_gene: TRBD2; j_gene: TRBJ2-3; CDR3aa: CASSSRLAARDTQYF; CDR3nt: TGTGCCAGCAGTTCTCGACTAGCGGCACGGGATACGCAGTATTTT
v_gene: TRBV6-5; abundance: few; d_gene: TRBD1; j_gene: TRBJ1-1; CDR3aa: CASSYSTGSLTEAFF; CDR3nt: TGTGCCAGCAGTTACTCGACAGGGTCTCTCACTGAAGCTTTCTTT
v_gene: TRBV27; abundance: .; d_gene: .; j_gene: TRBJ1-2; CDR3aa: CASSFDGVRGGYTF; CDR3nt: TGTGCCAGCAGTTTTGACGGGGTCCGGGGTGGCTACACCTTC
v_gene: TRBV7-2; abundance: .; d_gene: TRBD1; j_gene: TRBJ2-4; CDR3aa: CASSARTGAKNIQYF; CDR3nt: TGTGCCAGCAGCGCTAGGACAGGAGCCAAAAACATTCAGTACTTC
v_gene: TRBV28; abundance: few; d_gene: .; j_gene: TRBJ2-7; CDR3aa: CASSLLGNSYEQYF; CDR3nt: TGTGCCAGCAGTTTGCTAGGGAACTCCTACGAGCAGTACTTC
v_gene: TRBV30; abundance: few; d_gene: .; j_gene: TRBJ2-3; CDR3aa: CAWSLAGMISSTDTQYF; CDR3nt: TGTGCCTGGAGTCTGGCGGGAATGATTTCTAGCACAGATACGCAGTATTTT
v_gene: TRBV7-2; abundance: many; d_gene: .; j_gene: TRBJ2-5; CDR3aa: CASSYGQIHQETQYF; CDR3nt: TGTGCCAGCAGCTACGGACAGATTCACCAAGAGACCCAGTACTTC
v_gene: TRBV20-1; abundance: few; d_gene: .; j_gene: TRBJ2-1; CDR3aa: CSPRSTGEARPDEQFF; CDR3nt: TGCAGTCCCAGGTCTACGGGGGAGGCCCGCCCCGATGAGCAGTTCTTC
v_gene: TRBV20-1; abundance: many; d_gene: .; j_gene: TRBJ1-2; CDR3aa: CSAPAGNINYGYTF; CDR3nt: TGCAGTGCCCCCGCCGGAAATATTAACTATGGCTACACCTTC
v_gene: TRBV6-1; abundance: few; d_gene: .; j_gene: TRBJ1-4; CDR3aa: CASSPRRGATNEKLFF; CDR3nt: TGTGCCAGCAGCCCTCGGAGGGGTGCAACTAATGAAAAACTGTTTTTT
v_gene: TRBV24-1; abundance: few; d_gene: .; j_gene: TRBJ2-3; CDR3aa: CATSDTFTDTQYF; CDR3nt: TGTGCCACCAGTGATACCTTCACAGATACGCAGTATTTT
v_gene: TRBV29-1; abundance: .; d_gene: .; j_gene: TRBJ2-7; CDR3aa: CSAEGRAYEQYF; CDR3nt: TGCAGCGCCGAGGGACGGGCCTACGAGCAGTACTTC
v_gene: TRBV6-2/TRBV6-3; abundance: few; d_gene: .; j_gene: TRBJ2-1; CDR3aa: CASGPPNNEQFF; CDR3nt: TGTGCCAGCGGTCCTCCTAACAATGAGCAGTTCTTC
v_gene: TRBV7-9; abundance: many; d_gene: .; j_gene: TRBJ2-5; CDR3aa: CASSSSTPPETQYF; CDR3nt: TGTGCCAGCAGTTCCTCGACCCCACCGGAGACCCAGTACTTC
v_gene: TRBV6-1; abundance: few; d_gene: TRBD2; j_gene: TRBJ2-2; CDR3aa: CASTSYRKREDSTGELFF; CDR3nt: TGTGCCAGCACCTCCTACCGAAAGCGGGAGGACTCCACCGGGGAGCTGTTTTTT
v_gene: TRBV18; abundance: .; d_gene: TRBD1; j_gene: TRBJ2-3; CDR3aa: CASSEGAFTDTQYF; CDR3nt: TGTGCCAGCTCAGAGGGGGCGTTTACAGATACGCAGTATTTT
v_gene: TRBV12-3/TRBV12-4; abundance: .; d_gene: TRBD1; j_gene: TRBJ1-1; CDR3aa: CASRLWGTDTEAFF; CDR3nt: TGTGCCAGCAGGCTATGGGGGACAGACACTGAAGCTTTCTTT
v_gene: TRBV20-1; abundance: few; d_gene: .; j_gene: TRBJ2-5; CDR3aa: CSTREEVQETQYF; CDR3nt: TGCAGTACCAGAGAGGAGGTCCAAGAGACCCAGTACTTC
v_gene: TRBV19; abundance: .; d_gene: .; j_gene: TRBJ2-1; CDR3aa: CASSTPEGQYNEQFF; CDR3nt: TGTGCCAGTAGTACCCCCGAGGGTCAATACAATGAGCAGTTCTTC
v_gene: TRBV24-1; abundance: .; d_gene: .; j_gene: TRBJ2-5; CDR3aa: CATSDFGRETQYF; CDR3nt: TGTGCCACCAGTGATTTCGGCAGGGAGACCCAGTACTTC
v_gene: TRBV7-3; abundance: few; d_gene: TRBD2; j_gene: TRBJ2-2; CDR3aa: CASSLAGLAGARNTGELFF; CDR3nt: TGTGCCAGCAGCTTGGCGGGACTAGCGGGAGCGAGGAACACCGGGGAGCTGTTTTTT
v_gene: TRBV6-5; abundance: .; d_gene: .; j_gene: TRBJ2-5; CDR3aa: CASSPSIQETQYF; CDR3nt: TGTGCCAGCAGTCCCAGTATCCAAGAGACCCAGTACTTC
v_gene: TRBV19; abundance: few; d_gene: .; j_gene: TRBJ2-4; CDR3aa: CASSGVAKNIQYF; CDR3nt: TGTGCGAGCTCGGGGGTTGCCAAAAACATTCAGTACTTC
v_gene: TRBV7-9; abundance: .; d_gene: .; j_gene: TRBJ1-2; CDR3aa: CASSLESEIYGYTF; CDR3nt: TGTGCCAGCAGCTTGGAAAGCGAGATCTATGGCTACACCTTC
v_gene: TRBV29-1; abundance: .; d_gene: TRBD2; j_gene: TRBJ2-5; CDR3aa: CSVKLAGGGAQYF; CDR3nt: TGCAGCGTGAAACTAGCGGGGGGTGGGGCCCAGTACTTC
v_gene: TRBV6-1; abundance: few; d_gene: TRBD1; j_gene: TRBJ2-1; CDR3aa: CASSTRTGDMNEQFF; CDR3nt: TGTGCCAGCAGTACCCGGACAGGGGATATGAATGAGCAGTTCTTC
v_gene: TRBV30; abundance: .; d_gene: .; j_gene: TRBJ1-2; CDR3aa: CAWNRVHGYTF; CDR3nt: TGTGCCTGGAATAGGGTCCATGGCTACACCTTC
v_gene: TRBV4-1; abundance: few; d_gene: .; j_gene: TRBJ1-1; CDR3aa: CASSLDHTEAFF; CDR3nt: TGCGCCAGCAGCCTAGACCACACTGAAGCTTTCTTT
v_gene: TRBV4-1; abundance: .; d_gene: .; j_gene: TRBJ2-2; CDR3aa: CASSQEIRVAGELFF; CDR3nt: TGCGCCAGCAGCCAAGAGATCAGGGTTGCCGGGGAGCTGTTTTTT
v_gene: TRBV20-1; abundance: .; d_gene: .; j_gene: TRBJ2-5; CDR3aa: CSARDWGRLETQYF; CDR3nt: TGCAGTGCTAGAGATTGGGGGCGTTTGGAGACCCAGTACTTC
v_gene: TRBV3-1; abundance: .; d_gene: .; j_gene: TRBJ2-4; CDR3aa: CASSQGLLSPVGNIQYF; CDR3nt: TGTGCCAGCAGCCAAGGCCTGCTGTCTCCGGTGGGAAACATTCAGTACTTC
v_gene: TRBV10-3; abundance: few; d_gene: .; j_gene: TRBJ2-3; CDR3aa: CAIREGQTTDTQYF; CDR3nt: TGTGCCATCAGGGAGGGACAGACTACAGATACGCAGTATTTT
v_gene: TRBV28; abundance: .; d_gene: TRBD1; j_gene: TRBJ1-5; CDR3aa: CASSTLQTGVNQPQHF; CDR3nt: TGTGCCAGCAGCACTTTACAAACAGGGGTTAATCAGCCCCAGCATTTT
v_gene: TRBV3-1; abundance: few; d_gene: .; j_gene: TRBJ2-3; CDR3aa: CASSSQVDTQYF; CDR3nt: TGTGCCAGCAGTAGTCAGGTCGATACGCAGTATTTT
v_gene: TRBV29-1; abundance: once; d_gene: TRBD1; j_gene: TRBJ1-4; CDR3aa: CSVDRQGTIEKLFF; CDR3nt: TGCAGCGTTGACCGACAGGGCACTATTGAAAAACTGTTTTTT
v_gene: TRBV3-1; abundance: .; d_gene: .; j_gene: TRBJ1-1; CDR3aa: CASSQSDTEAFF; CDR3nt: TGTGCCAGCAGCCAGTCCGACACTGAAGCTTTCTTT